This T cell receptor (beta chain) was recorded in a study of T cell changes during pregnancy in multiple sclerosis. This CDR3 contains 15 residues. From germline, CDR1 is KGHSH and CDR2 LQKENI. Losses at the gene ends were 3 bases for V and 0 bases for J; bases not matched to a gene: 3. Using immunoSEQ multiplex PCR, the repertoire was profiled, and TCRdb retains in-frame clones only, with some absent. Counted here are roughly 53,000 clones, around 90% occurring once; the ten biggest clones make up around 2.9%. The sequence came from a female donor with multiple sclerosis, enrolled in a pregnancy study. Sample: CD8+ T cells from peripheral blood mononuclear cells, taken before pregnancy. V is TRBV18 and J is TRBJ2-3; 7 bases are shared with TRBD2. CDR3 residues: CASSPSGTSTDTQYF. The CDR3 region has the DNA TGTGCCAGCTCACCCAGCGGGACTAGCACAGATACGCAGTATTTT.